This is a list of T cell receptor beta chains from one sample in a study of T cells after posttransplantation cyclophosphamide. TCRdb's copy holds only in-frame clones and misses some; the assay was immunoSEQ multiplex PCR. The sample contains fewer than 40,000 clones, over 80% of which appear only once. Sequencing was done on a sample of naive CD4+ T cells sorted from PBMCs. The source is an older woman in good health, CMV-negative, and a related stem cell transplant donor. Each CDR3 is given with its conserved first and last residue. The D gene is left open where the match is weak. The listing skips clone size in some rows; elsewhere it reads once, few, many or a size class.

.	TRBD2	TRBV4-1	TRBJ2-7	17	CASSQVGTSGRTHEQYF
.	.	TRBV15	TRBJ1-4	14	CATSIFGSGEKLFF
.	.	TRBV7-8	TRBJ1-2	12	CASSLGQGSYTF
.	.	TRBV19	TRBJ1-1	17	CASSLVMKELRTVEAFF
.	TRBD1	TRBV30	TRBJ1-1	14	CAWRQGGFDTEAFF
.	TRBD2	TRBV9	TRBJ2-7	15	CASSVELAAPYEQYF
.	TRBD1	TRBV19	TRBJ1-3	17	CASSGRTGGASGNTIYF
.	.	TRBV27	TRBJ1-1	15	CASSPRGGAGTEAFF
.	TRBD1	TRBV27	TRBJ1-1	16	CASRPDRGRAVTEAFF
few	TRBD1	TRBV11-2	TRBJ1-3	14	CASSPGDSIFTIYF
once	TRBD1	TRBV5-1	TRBJ2-7	15	CASSNRTGGPYEQYF
.	.	TRBV5-1	TRBJ1-3	15	CASSLDRVSGNTIYF
.	.	TRBV5-1	TRBJ2-7	15	CASSLEGVAAYEQYF
few	.	TRBV7-9	TRBJ1-4	14	CASSFGGTNEKLFF
.	.	TRBV6-1	TRBJ1-1	12	CASRQERTEAFF
few	.	TRBV2	TRBJ1-1	13	CAIMRGKNTEAFF
.	.	TRBV28	TRBJ2-1	16	CASRPSIAAPYNEQFF